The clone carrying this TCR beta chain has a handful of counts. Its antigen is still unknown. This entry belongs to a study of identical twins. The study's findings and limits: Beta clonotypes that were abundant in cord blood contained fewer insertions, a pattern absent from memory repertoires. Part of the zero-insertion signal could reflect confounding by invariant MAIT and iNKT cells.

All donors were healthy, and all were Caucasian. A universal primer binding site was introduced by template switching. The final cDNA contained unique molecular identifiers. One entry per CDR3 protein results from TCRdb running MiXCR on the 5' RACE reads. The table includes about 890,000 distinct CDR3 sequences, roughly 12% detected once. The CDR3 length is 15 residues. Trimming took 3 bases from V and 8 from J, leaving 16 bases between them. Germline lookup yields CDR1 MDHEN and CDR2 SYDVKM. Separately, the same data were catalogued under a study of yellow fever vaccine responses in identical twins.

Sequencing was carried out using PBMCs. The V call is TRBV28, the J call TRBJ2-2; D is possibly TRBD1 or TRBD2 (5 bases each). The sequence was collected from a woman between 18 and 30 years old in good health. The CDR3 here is CASSFYGTHGGELFF. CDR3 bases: TGTGCCAGCAGTTTTTACGGGACCCACGGTGGGGAGCTGTTTTTT. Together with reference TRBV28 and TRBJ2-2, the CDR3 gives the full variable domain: DVKVTQSSRYLVKRTGEKVFLECVQDMDHENMFWYRQDPGLGLRLIYFSYDVKMKEKGDIPEGYSVSREKKERFSLILESASTNQTSMYLCASSFYGTHGGELFFGEGSRLTVL.